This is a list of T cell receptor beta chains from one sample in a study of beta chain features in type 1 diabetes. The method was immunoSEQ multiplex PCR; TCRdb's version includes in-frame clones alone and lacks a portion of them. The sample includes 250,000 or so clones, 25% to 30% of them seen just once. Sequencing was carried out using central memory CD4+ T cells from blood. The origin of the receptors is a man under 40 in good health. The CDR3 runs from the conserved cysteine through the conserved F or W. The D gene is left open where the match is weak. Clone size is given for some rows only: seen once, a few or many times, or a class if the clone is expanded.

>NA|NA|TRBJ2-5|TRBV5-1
CASNLGETQYF
TGCGCCAGCAACCTAGGAGAGACCCAGTACTTC
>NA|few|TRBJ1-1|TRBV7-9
CASSGQRNTEAFF
TGTGCCAGCAGCGGACAGAGGAACACTGAAGCTTTCTTT
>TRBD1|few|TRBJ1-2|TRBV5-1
CASSQTGGYGYTF
TGCGCCAGCAGCCAGACAGGGGGATATGGCTACACCTTC
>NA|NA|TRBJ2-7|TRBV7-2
CASSLVASADYEQYF
TGTGCCAGCAGCTTAGTGGCTAGCGCCGACTACGAGCAGTACTTC
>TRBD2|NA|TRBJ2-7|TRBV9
CASSVGPAGDYEQYF
TGTGCCAGCAGCGTAGGCCCAGCGGGAGACTACGAGCAGTACTTC
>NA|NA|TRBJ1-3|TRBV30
CAGALQGGNTIYF
TGTGCTGGGGCACTTCAAGGTGGAAACACCATATATTTT
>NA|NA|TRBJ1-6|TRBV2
CASLGTFGSPLHF
TGTGCCAGCCTGGGGACGTTTGGTTCACCCCTCCACTTT
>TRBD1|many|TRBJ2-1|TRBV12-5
CASALDRGNEQFF
TGTGCTAGTGCCTTGGACAGGGGTAATGAGCAGTTCTTC
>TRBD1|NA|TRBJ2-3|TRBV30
CAWKSLTGGTDTQYF
TGTGCCTGGAAGAGCTTGACAGGGGGGACAGATACGCAGTATTTT
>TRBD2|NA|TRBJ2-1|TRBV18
CASSPVGLAGEGEQFF
TGTGCCAGCTCACCCGTAGGACTAGCGGGAGAAGGGGAGCAGTTCTTC
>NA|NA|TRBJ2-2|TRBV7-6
CASSLINPGELFF
TGTGCCAGCAGCTTAATAAACCCCGGGGAGCTGTTTTTT
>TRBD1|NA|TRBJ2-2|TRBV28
CASSLGDRNTGELFF
TGTGCCAGCAGTTTAGGGGACAGGAACACCGGGGAGCTGTTTTTT
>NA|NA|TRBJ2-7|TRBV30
CACNRDLSYEQYF
TGTGCCTGTAACAGGGACCTCTCCTACGAGCAGTACTTC
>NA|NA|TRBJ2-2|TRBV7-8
CASSLRVLTGELFF
TGTGCCAGCAGCCTCCGGGTCCTCACCGGGGAGCTGTTTTTT
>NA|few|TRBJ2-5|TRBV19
CASSSGQKETQYF
TGTGCCAGTAGTTCAGGACAGAAAGAGACCCAGTACTTC
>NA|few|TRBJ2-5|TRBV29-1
CSVAGGNQETQYF
TGCAGCGTTGCGGGGGGCAACCAAGAGACCCAGTACTTC
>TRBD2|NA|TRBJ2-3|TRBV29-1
CSVEGTSSSTDTQYF
TGCAGCGTTGAAGGGACTAGCAGTAGCACAGATACGCAGTATTTT
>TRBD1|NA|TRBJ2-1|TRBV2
CASRGQAHYNEQFF
TGTGCCAGCAGGGGACAGGCCCATTACAATGAGCAGTTCTTC
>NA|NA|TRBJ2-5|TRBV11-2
CASSLDRQTQYF
TGTGCCAGCAGCTTAGACCGGCAGACCCAGTACTTC
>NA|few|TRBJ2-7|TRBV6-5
CASSYSADPYEQYF
TGTGCCAGCAGTTACTCTGCGGATCCCTACGAGCAGTACTTC
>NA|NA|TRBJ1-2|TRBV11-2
CASSLAGNMMGYTF
TGTGCCAGCAGCTTAGCCGGAAATATGATGGGCTACACCTTC
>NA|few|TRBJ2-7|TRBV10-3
CAISEKDTVYEQYF
TGTGCCATCAGTGAAAAAGACACCGTCTACGAGCAGTACTTC
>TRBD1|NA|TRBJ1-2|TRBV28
CASTTGTGLSYGYTF
TGTGCCAGCACTACCGGGACAGGGCTTTCCTATGGCTACACCTTC
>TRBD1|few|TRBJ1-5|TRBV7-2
CASSPGGTAQAQHF
TGTGCCAGCAGCCCGGGGGGGACAGCCCAGGCCCAGCATTTT
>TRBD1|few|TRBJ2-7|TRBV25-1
CASSQGVYEQYF
TGTGCCAGCAGTCAGGGGGTGTACGAGCAGTACTTC